This T cell receptor (beta chain) was obtained from a study of patients and donors after allogeneic stem cell transplantation. This clonotype was observed a few times. This sequence may be a read error, since a much larger clone differs from it by one base. MiXCR was run by TCRdb on the RT-PCR reads, yielding one entry per CDR3 protein. The profile shows 150,000 to 200,000 distinct CDR3 sequences, 24% of them singletons. The ends were cut back, 2 bases at V and 5 bases at J, with 8 bases in the middle. Per the germline V gene, CDR1 is SGHKS and CDR2 is YYEKEE (reference sequence). The CDR3 totals 13 residues.

The chain employs TRBV5-5 and TRBJ1-5; perhaps TRBD1 as D (5 bases). The TCR comes from a human donor who was either an allogeneic HSCT recipient or a stem cell or donor lymphocyte infusion donor (not recorded which). It is not recorded whose cells these are; they may come from a transplant donor. The sequencing sample was made of blood, either unsorted or a sorted T cell fraction (not recorded which). CDR3 sequence reads: CASSFGGDQPQHF. CDR3 sequence (DNA): TGTGCCAGCAGCTTCGGAGGGGATCAGCCCCAGCATTTT.